One sample yielded the 20 T cell receptor beta chains listed below, sequenced in a study of blood T cell repertoires in COVID-19. TCRdb's table, derived via immunoSEQ multiplex PCR, lists solely in-frame clones and lacks some. The sample contains about 260,000 clones, 86% of which appear only once. Sequenced input: peripheral blood. All receptors come from a man aged 35 to 55 who had recovered from COVID-19.

The genes are TRBV7-9 and TRBJ1-1; a possible D gene is TRBD1 (6 bases). Trimming shortened V by 8 bases and J by 4 bases, and 14 bases separated the two germline ends. Germline values: CDR1 SEHNR, CDR2 FQNEAQ (reference sequence). The CDR3 extends over 13 amino acids. Written as DNA, the CDR3 is TGTGCCAGCTCCAGGGGCGAGGTCACTGAAGCTTTCTTT. As protein: CASSRGEVTEAFF.

The genes are TRBV9 and TRBJ2-7, with TRBD2 identical over 9 bases. This CDR3 comprises 15 residues. Germline assignment: CDR1 SGDLS and CDR2 YYNGEE. Trimming at V came to 0 bases and at J to 3 bases, leaving 4 bases not matched to a gene. The CDR3 DNA reads as TGTGCCAGCAGCGTAGGGCTAGCGGGGAACTACGAGCAGTACTTC. It specifies CASSVGLAGNYEQYF.

The chain carries TRBV5-1 and TRBJ2-1; D call uncertain. The CDR3 consists of 15 residues. V was pared by 3 bases and J by 0 bases, with 10 bases between. Germline values: CDR1 SGHRS, CDR2 YFSETQ. CDR3 DNA: TGCGCCAGCAGCTCCTCGCCGAGCTCCTACAATGAGCAGTTCTTC. Residues: CASSSSPSSYNEQFF.

The chain is built from TRBV19 and TRBJ1-2; perhaps TRBD1 as D (5 bases). V lost 1 base and J lost 4, with 10 bases in between. Germline V gives CDR1 LNHDA, CDR2 SQIVND (reference sequence). CDR3 size: 14 residues. CDR3 sequence (DNA): TGTGCCAGTAGTATAGGAGACAGATTCTATGGCTACACCTTC. The encoded protein is CASSIGDRFYGYTF.

The V and J genes are TRBV4-3 and TRBJ1-2; 7 bases line up with TRBD1. This CDR3 has 15 residues. CDR1 is LGHNA and CDR2 is YSLEER in the germline V gene. With 5 bases clipped from V and 4 bases from J, the junction kept 10 bases outside the gene matches. CDR3 loop: CASSIYRGEGYGYTF. For the CDR3, the DNA is TGCGCCAGCAGCATTTACAGGGGAGAGGGCTATGGCTACACCTTC.

The chain links TRBV29-1 to TRBJ2-2; 7 positions match TRBD2. This CDR3 is 14 amino acids long. Germline values: CDR1 SQVTM, CDR2 ANQGSEA. Trimming cost V 4 bases and J 4 bases; bases outside gene matches: 6. The CDR3 spells CSVGLLATTGELFF. The CDR3 DNA sequence: TGCAGCGTTGGACTACTAGCGACCACCGGGGAGCTGTTTTTT.

This rearrangement joins TRBV3-1 (or the pseudogene TRBV3-2) to TRBJ2-1; D gene ambiguous. Trimming removed 1 base from V and 6 bases from J, with 10 bases in between. The CDR3 is made up of 14 amino acids. The germline CDR1 and CDR2 sequences are LGHDT and YNNKEL (reference sequence). The CDR3 nucleotides read TGTGCCAGCAGCCAAGGTCCCACAAGCAATGAGCAGTTCTTC. Its translation: CASSQGPTSNEQFF.

In this sample, this clone turned up once. The V call is TRBV19, the J call TRBJ2-7; weak D call: TRBD2 (7 bases). This CDR3 has 16 amino acids. V dropped 3 bases and J dropped 2 bases, with 17 bases sitting between them. Germline CDR1 and CDR2: LNHDA and SQIVND (reference sequence). CDR3 DNA sequence: TGTGCCAGTAGTATTTATGGCGGGGGCCTTGCCTACGAGCAGTACTTC. It yields the protein CASSIYGGGLAYEQYF.

The gene calls are TRBV7-9 and TRBJ1-2; D is uncertain. CDR3 length equals 15 residues. Germline CDR1 is SEHNR and CDR2 is FQNEAQ (reference sequence). V was clipped by 4 bases and J by 2 bases, with 14 bases between them. The CDR3 DNA reads TGTGCCAGCAGCTCGACACAGAATACCAACTATGGCTACACCTTC. This gives the protein CASSSTQNTNYGYTF.

The chain employs TRBV18 and TRBJ2-7, with 12 bases matching TRBD1. V was clipped by 4 bases and J by 3 bases; unmatched bases: 4. CDR3 length: 15 amino acids. Looked up from germline, CDR1 is KGHSH and CDR2 is LQKENI. The CDR3 here is CASSRDRGQHYEQYF. CDR3 nucleotide sequence: TGTGCCAGCTCACGGGACAGGGGGCAACACTACGAGCAGTACTTC.

This clone has only one observation. The J gene is TRBJ1-6, the V gene TRBV5-1; 7 nucleotides line up with TRBD1. The CDR3 contains 14 residues. Germline values: CDR1 SGHRS, CDR2 YFSETQ. V dropped 6 bases and J dropped 8; count of bases not matched to a gene: 8. CDR3 in DNA: TGCGCCAGCAAATTGACAGGGACGGATTCACCCCTCCACTTT. As protein: CASKLTGTDSPLHF.

This clone was counted a single time. The chain carries TRBV5-5 and TRBJ1-5, with D uncertain. Trimming cost V 4 bases and J 1 base, with 15 bases left between them. This CDR3 region has 16 residues. Germline assignment: CDR1 SGHKS and CDR2 YYEKEE (reference sequence). In DNA, the CDR3 is TGTGCCAGCAGCGGCTTTGAGTTACAGAGCAATCAGCCCCAGCATTTT. Translated, it gives CASSGFELQSNQPQHF.

The genes are TRBV7-6 and TRBJ1-1; tentative D call: TRBD1 (5 bases). This CDR3 comprises 13 residues. The ends were cut back, 5 bases at V and 5 bases at J, with 12 bases in the middle. Germline loops: CDR1 SGHVS, CDR2 FNYEAQ. CDR3: CASSVGAGTEAFF. CDR3 coding DNA: TGTGCCAGCAGCGTAGGGGCTGGGACTGAAGCTTTCTTT. Together with reference TRBV7-6 and TRBJ1-1, the CDR3 gives the full variable domain: GAGVSQSPRYKVTKRGQDVALRCDPISGHVSLYWYRQALGQGPEFLTYFNYEAQQDKSGLPNDRFSAERPEGSISTLTIQRTEQRDSAMYRCASSVGAGTEAFFGQGTRLTVV.

This chain links TRBV15 with TRBJ2-2, with D possibly TRBD1 on 6 matching bases. Trimming pared 3 bases from V and 4 bases from J, leaving 15 bases between. Looked up from germline, CDR1 is LNHNV and CDR2 is YYDKDF (reference sequence). This CDR3 has 16 residues. The CDR3 DNA follows: TGTGCCACCAGCAGGAAGGGGGTCGAGGGCACCGGGGAGCTGTTTTTT. Its protein is CATSRKGVEGTGELFF.

V usage is TRBV6-6 and J usage is TRBJ2-3; D gene uncertain. Germline V CDR1 and CDR2: MNHNY, SVGAGI (reference sequence). This CDR3 region has 13 residues. Trimming stripped 5 bases from V and 6 bases from J, with 12 bases between. CDR3 DNA: TGTGCCAGCAGTCCCACGGAGACCGATACGCAGTATTTT. Amino acid sequence: CASSPTETDTQYF.

This clone was seen ten or more times. This chain links TRBV5-1 with TRBJ2-7; no clear D gene. With 0 bases removed from V and 3 bases from J, the gap between germline ends came to 10 bases. The CDR3 is 14 residues long. Germline-derived CDR1 and CDR2 are SGHRS and YFSETQ. The CDR3 region has the DNA TGCGCCAGCAGCTTGGTATCCAGTTACTACGAGCAGTACTTC. It is translated as CASSLVSSYYEQYF.

The chain joins TRBV4-3 to TRBJ1-1; perhaps TRBD1 as D (6 bases). The V end was cut by 4 bases, the J end by 1 base, with 7 bases between. The CDR3 is 13 residues long. In germline, CDR1 is LGHNA, CDR2 YSLEER. This CDR3 reads CASSRGQNTEAFF. The CDR3 region has the DNA TGCGCCAGCAGCCGGGGACAGAACACTGAAGCTTTCTTT.

CDR3 residues: CASSATWEQPQHF. CDR3 DNA sequence: TGTGCCAGCAGCGCGACCTGGGAGCAGCCCCAGCATTTT. The chain is built from TRBV9 and TRBJ1-5; D uncertain. Per the germline V gene, CDR1 is SGDLS and CDR2 is YYNGEE. The CDR3 consists of 13 residues. V was clipped by 3 bases and J by 7 bases, with 11 bases between them.

This chain uses TRBV29-1 with TRBJ2-3, with a possible D match to TRBD2 (6 bases). V was pared by 5 bases and J by 0 bases, with 9 bases between. The CDR3 consists of 13 residues. Germline V gene data show CDR1 as SQVTM and CDR2 as ANQGSEA. DNA for the CDR3: TGCAGCGTTACTAGCCCCAGCACAGATACGCAGTATTTT. Translated, it gives CSVTSPSTDTQYF.

This clone has only a few counts. The V call is TRBV5-1, the J call TRBJ2-2, with D unclear. With 5 bases removed from V and 0 bases from J, the gap between germline ends came to 8 bases. The CDR3 sequence is 14 residues long. CDR1 and CDR2 (germline): SGHRS, YFSETQ. The CDR3 bases are TGCGCCAGCAGAAACCCTACGAACACCGGGGAGCTGTTTTTT. Translated: CASRNPTNTGELFF.